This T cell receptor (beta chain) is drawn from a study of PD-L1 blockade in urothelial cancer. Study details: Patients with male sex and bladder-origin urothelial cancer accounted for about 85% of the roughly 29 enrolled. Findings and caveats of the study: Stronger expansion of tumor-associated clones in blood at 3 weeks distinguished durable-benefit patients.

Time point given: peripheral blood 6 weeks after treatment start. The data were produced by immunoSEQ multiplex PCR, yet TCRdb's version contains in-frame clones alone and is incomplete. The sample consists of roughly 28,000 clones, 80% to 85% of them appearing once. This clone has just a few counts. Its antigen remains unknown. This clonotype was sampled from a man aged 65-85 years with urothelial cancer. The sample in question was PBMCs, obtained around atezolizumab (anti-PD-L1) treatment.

The CDR3 nucleotides read TGTGCCAGCAGTTTAAACAGCCCGAACTATGGCTACACCTTC. It specifies CASSLNSPNYGYTF. The chain is built from TRBV27 and TRBJ1-2, with D uncertain. The CDR3 has 14 amino acids. Trimming cost V 2 bases and J 2 bases, with 9 bases left between them. In germline, CDR1 is MNHEY, CDR2 SMNVEV (reference sequence).